This T cell receptor beta chain is from a study of STAT5B mutations in CD4+ large granular lymphocyte leukemia. Germline V gives CDR1 LGHNA, CDR2 YSLEER. V lost 5 bases and J 1 base, leaving 16 bases between the germline ends. The CDR3 is 16 amino acids. The table came from immunoSEQ multiplex PCR; TCRdb's copy has only in-frame clones and leaves some out. Among about 29,000 clones, 79% were seen once, and the ten largest hold roughly 6.4%. The chain carries TRBV4-3 and TRBJ2-3; no clear D gene. The source is a human donor in good health. Sequencing used CD4+ T cells from blood buffy coats. CDR3 DNA sequence: TGCGCCAGCAGCTCCCGCCATCAAAGCCGCACAGATACGCAGTATTTT. It specifies CASSSRHQSRTDTQYF.